These 19 T cell receptor beta chains share one sample of origin, sequenced in a study of technical replicates of blood from several donors. Assay used: immunoSEQ multiplex PCR; TCRdb lists only in-frame clones, some missing. The sample lists around 57,000 clones, less than 98% seen once, with about 0.2% in the top ten. Sequencing was done on a sample of T cells isolated from PBMCs. All receptors come from a human donor in good health.

The V gene is TRBV7-9, the J gene TRBJ2-3; D unresolved. V lost 5 bases, J lost 0 bases, and 15 bases lay in between. This CDR3 spans 16 amino acids. Germline lookup yields CDR1 SEHNR and CDR2 FQNEAQ (reference sequence). Written as DNA, the CDR3 is TGTGCCAGCAGCCTAACCGTGACTGGCAGCACAGATACGCAGTATTTT. It is translated as CASSLTVTGSTDTQYF.

The V and J genes are TRBV12-5 and TRBJ1-2; TRBD1 is a possible D gene (6 bases). The CDR3 has 14 residues. Germline V gene lookup returns CDR1 LGHNT and CDR2 FRNRAP. V gave up 4 bases and J gave up 2 bases, with 11 bases separating them. CDR3 nucleotide sequence: TGTGCTAGTGGTTCAGGGGTTCTAAACTATGGCTACACCTTC. It codes for CASGSGVLNYGYTF.

The chain links TRBV5-4 to TRBJ2-2, with D maybe TRBD2 (5 bases). Germline assignment: CDR1 SGHNT and CDR2 YYREEE (reference sequence). Trimming removed 0 bases at V and 4 bases at J, with 10 bases between. This CDR3 has 15 residues. CDR3 in amino acids: CASSLVGLVTGELFF. CDR3 bases: TGTGCCAGCAGCTTGGTTGGACTCGTCACCGGGGAGCTGTTTTTT.

This chain links TRBV30 with TRBJ1-3; 10 bases are a match to TRBD1. CDR1 and CDR2 (germline): GTSNPN, SVGIG (reference sequence). With V trimmed by 7 bases and J by 2 bases, 2 bases remained unmatched. The CDR3 loop spans 13 amino acids. In nucleotides, the CDR3 is TGTGCCTTGACAGGGGGCGCTGGAAACACCATATATTTT. Its translation: CALTGGAGNTIYF. Full variable domain (missing parts from reference TRBV30 and TRBJ1-3): SQTIHQWPATLVQPVGSPLSLECTVEGTSNPNLYWYRQAAGRGLQLLFYSVGIGQISSEVPQNLSASRPQDRQFILSSKKLLLSDSGFYLCALTGGAGNTIYFGEGSWLTVV.

This clone was detected only once. The chain has TRBV5-5 and TRBJ2-7; D is undetermined. The V and J ends lost 0 bases and 3 bases respectively, with 4 bases between them. The length of the CDR3 is 12 residues. Germline loops: CDR1 SGHKS, CDR2 YYEKEE (reference sequence). CDR3 coding DNA: TGTGCCAGCAGCTTGGTAGTCTACGAGCAGTACTTC. Encoded protein: CASSLVVYEQYF. Full variable domain (missing parts from reference TRBV5-5 and TRBJ2-7): DAGVTQSPTHLIKTRGQQVTLRCSPISGHKSVSWYQQVLGQGPQFIFQYYEKEERGRGNFPDRFSARQFPNYSSELNVNALLLGDSALYLCASSLVVYEQYFGPGTRLTVT.

This sequence joins TRBV5-8 and TRBJ2-7; 7 bases agree with TRBD1. V lost 4 bases and J lost 4; bases outside the gene matches: 8. The CDR3 contains 14 residues. Germline CDR1 reads SGHTS; CDR2 reads YDEGEE. This CDR3 reads CASSRPGQPYEQYF. DNA of the CDR3: TGTGCCAGCAGCAGGCCGGGACAGCCTTACGAGCAGTACTTC. Full variable domain (rest looked up from reference TRBV5-8 and TRBJ2-7): EAGVTQSPTHLIKTRGQQATLRCSPISGHTSVYWYQQALGLGLQFLLWYDEGEERNRGNFPPRFSGRQFPNYSSELNVNALELEDSALYLCASSRPGQPYEQYFGPGTRLTVT.

The V call is TRBV27, the J call TRBJ1-5; 7 nucleotides line up with TRBD1. Germline CDR1 MNHEY, CDR2 SMNVEV (reference sequence). The junction had 12 bases not matched to a gene; V was cut back by 6 bases and J by 4 bases. The CDR3 is 16 amino acids. CDR3 DNA: TGTGCCAGCAGCCCCATGTTAGCGACAGGGAATCAGCCCCAGCATTTT. It codes for CASSPMLATGNQPQHF.

The J gene is TRBJ2-3, the V gene TRBV14, with 7 bases identical to TRBD1. From germline, CDR1 is SGHDN and CDR2 FVKESK. The CDR3 length is 15 residues. With 4 bases clipped from V and 4 bases from J, the junction kept 8 bases outside the gene matches. Here the CDR3 DNA reads TGTGCCAGCAGCCGTGTTCTTACAGGGGCAGATACGCAGTATTTT. It yields the protein CASSRVLTGADTQYF.

The chain employs TRBV7-9 and TRBJ2-1; 10 bases line up with TRBD1. V lost 5 bases, J lost 7 bases, and 5 bases stayed unmatched. CDR3 length equals 14 residues. Germline CDR1 reads SEHNR; CDR2 reads FQNEAQ (reference sequence). The CDR3 region is CASSVTGGANEQFF. CDR3 bases: TGTGCCAGCAGCGTGACAGGGGGCGCGAATGAGCAGTTCTTC. The full variable domain, in which reference TRBV7-9 and TRBJ2-1 provide the parts outside the CDR3, is DTGVSQNPRHKITKRGQNVTFRCDPISEHNRLYWYRQTLGQGPEFLTYFQNEAQLEKSRLLSDRFSAERPKGSFSTLEIQRTEQGDSAMYLCASSVTGGANEQFFGPGTRLTVL.

The J gene is TRBJ2-7, the V gene TRBV6-1; 10 bases line up with TRBD1. V lost 4 bases to trimming and J lost 6 bases; unmatched junction nucleotides: 3. This CDR3 region has 13 residues. Per the germline V gene, CDR1 is MNHNS and CDR2 is SASEGT. The CDR3 sequence: CASSARTGGEQYF. CDR3 nucleotides: TGTGCCAGCAGTGCTCGGACAGGGGGCGAGCAGTACTTC.

J is TRBJ1-1 and V is TRBV27; D unclear. The V end lost 2 bases, the J end lost 1 base, and 8 bases lay between the germline ends. The germline V gene encodes CDR1 MNHEY and CDR2 SMNVEV (reference sequence). The CDR3 consists of 14 residues. In DNA, the CDR3 is TGTGCCAGCAGTTTACTCGCCAGGAACACTGAAGCTTTCTTT. As protein: CASSLLARNTEAFF.

The chain employs TRBV28 and TRBJ1-5; perhaps TRBD1 as D (6 bases). Per the germline V gene, CDR1 is MDHEN and CDR2 is SYDVKM. CDR3 length: 17 amino acids. Trimming removed 6 bases from V and 3 bases from J, with 21 bases in between. The CDR3, as DNA: TGTGCCAGCAGCCTACCAGGGAGGGGGAGTAACAATCAGCCCCAGCATTTT. Protein product: CASSLPGRGSNNQPQHF.

The chain uses TRBV11-3 and TRBJ1-2, with 8 bases identical to TRBD1. Trimming took 1 base from V and 7 from J; bases not matched to a gene: 5. This CDR3 spans 14 amino acids. Per germline, CDR1 SGHNT and CDR2 YENEEA. CDR3 DNA: TGTGCCAGCAGCTTAGGCAGACAGGGGACTGGCTACACCTTC. Its translation: CASSLGRQGTGYTF. Supplemented by reference TRBV11-3 and TRBJ1-2, the full variable domain reads EAGVVQSPRYKIIEKKQPVAFWCNPISGHNTLYWYLQNLGQGPELLIRYENEEAVDDSQLPKDRFSAERLKGVDSTLKIQPAELGDSAVYLCASSLGRQGTGYTFGSGTRLTVV.

This clone was recorded once. This chain links TRBV19 with TRBJ1-2; 9 bases align to TRBD1. CDR1 LNHDA and CDR2 SQIVND come from the germline V gene (reference sequence). Unmatched junction bases numbered 13, after V lost 0 bases and J lost 8 bases. The CDR3 sequence is 17 residues long. The CDR3 sequence: CASSIETRDRVKRGYTF. The CDR3 bases are TGTGCCAGTAGTATAGAGACCCGGGACAGGGTGAAGCGGGGCTACACCTTC.

The count of this clone is one. The chain couples TRBV6-1 to TRBJ2-7, with 13 bases aligning to TRBD2. The CDR3 spans 14 residues. Germline V lookup: CDR1 MNHNS, CDR2 SASEGT. The V segment lost 8 bases and the J segment 7 bases; nucleotides outside the gene matches: 8. The CDR3 sequence: CASSTSGGRSEQYF. In DNA, the CDR3 is TGTGCCAGCTCGACTAGCGGGGGGCGATCTGAGCAGTACTTC.

This clone occurred once. The V and J genes are TRBV6-8 and TRBJ2-3; 7 bases align to TRBD1. The CDR3 is 13 amino acids. The junction had 7 bases not matched to a gene; V was cut back by 11 bases and J by 2 bases. The germline CDR1 and CDR2 sequences are MNHGY and SAAAGT. The CDR3 protein is CAPRGLVTDTQYF. DNA for the CDR3: TGTGCCCCTAGGGGGCTTGTCACAGATACGCAGTATTTT.

The genes are TRBV9 and TRBJ1-3, with D possibly TRBD1 on 5 matching bases. The CDR3 runs 14 residues. V lost 0 bases to trimming and J lost 4 bases, with 8 bases between them. Germline V gene data show CDR1 as SGDLS and CDR2 as YYNGEE. The CDR3 spells CASSVGAGGNTIYF. The CDR3 bases are TGTGCCAGCAGCGTAGGGGCAGGGGGAAACACCATATATTTT.

This chain links TRBV10-1 with TRBJ2-5; the match to TRBD2 covers 9 bases. The J segment lost 4 bases and the V segment lost 0 bases, leaving 9 bases of the junction unmatched. Germline-derived CDR1 and CDR2 are WNHNN and SYGVQD (reference sequence). The CDR3 is 17 residues long. CDR3 sequence (DNA): TGCGCCAGCAGTGAGTCTCCCTTAGCGGGAGCGGTAGAGACCCAGTACTTC. Amino acids: CASSESPLAGAVETQYF.

The chain recombines TRBV11-2 with TRBJ1-6; TRBD1 aligns across 7 bases. Losses at the gene ends were 4 bases for V and 5 bases for J; bases not matched to a gene: 8. Germline V gene data show CDR1 as SGHAT and CDR2 as FQNNGV. The CDR3 length is 16 residues. CDR3 protein: CASSSRTGANNSPLHF. The CDR3 DNA sequence: TGTGCCAGCAGCTCGAGAACAGGGGCGAATAATTCACCCCTCCACTTT.